This is a list of T cell receptor beta chains from one sample in a study of shared T cell receptors in the human thymus. The repertoire was sequenced with immunoSEQ multiplex PCR; TCRdb's copy has only in-frame clones and lacks some. Of fewer than 700,000 clones detected, roughly 88% appear once; the ten largest clones hold 0.0095% to 0.012%. These data were also reused for a study on human thymus T cells.

The sequenced sample consisted of thymocytes. The receptors originated from a boy under three years old with a congenital heart defect. CDR3s include the opening cysteine and the closing phenylalanine or tryptophan. The D gene is left open where the match is weak. Some rows mark clone size as missing; the rest say once, few, many or name a class of expanded clone.

cdr3_nt cdr3_aa j_call clone_size cdr3_length d_call v_call
TGTGCCAGCAGTTTAAAAGCCGGGGCCAACGTCCTGACTTTC CASSLKAGANVLTF TRBJ2-6 - 14 - TRBV27
TGCAGCGTTGTTGGCAGGGGGCCAGAGACCCAGTACTTC CSVVGRGPETQYF TRBJ2-5 - 13 TRBD1 TRBV29-1
TGTGCCAGCAGCCCGTTCGGGGGTCGAGGCTACACCTTC CASSPFGGRGYTF TRBJ1-2 - 13 - TRBV5-4
TGTGCCACCAGCAGAGATCAAGTCGGCCCGGGTAAGGACGAGCAGTACTTC CATSRDQVGPGKDEQYF TRBJ2-7 - 17 - TRBV15
TGTGCCAGTAGTCCATACGGGACAGGGGGCCTTGAAAGCAATCAGCCCCAGCATTTT CASSPYGTGGLESNQPQHF TRBJ1-5 once 19 TRBD1 TRBV19
TGCGCCAGCAGCTTGGGGGGGGGAAGTGAAAAACTGTTTTTT CASSLGGGSEKLFF TRBJ1-4 - 14 - TRBV5-1
TGTGCCAGCACAAGGGACAGTCGCCAGCCCCAGCATTTT CASTRDSRQPQHF TRBJ1-5 - 13 TRBD1 TRBV6-1
TGCAGCGTGACGGGACAGGTGGGCACAGATACGCAGTATTTT CSVTGQVGTDTQYF TRBJ2-3 - 14 TRBD1 TRBV29-1
TGTGCCAGCACAATCGGGACTCCTCGCTCCTACAATGAGCAGTTCTTC CASTIGTPRSYNEQFF TRBJ2-1 - 16 - TRBV28
TGTGCCTGGAGTGTACTAAGACAGATAAATGAAAAACTGTTTTTT CAWSVLRQINEKLFF TRBJ1-4 - 15 - TRBV30
TGTGCCAGCAGCTCTGGACCAGGGGACAACTCTGGGGCCAACGTCCTGACTTTC CASSSGPGDNSGANVLTF TRBJ2-6 few 18 - TRBV5-4
TGTGCCAGTAGTACAGGGGGAGTCGGTGAAAAACTGTTTTTT CASSTGGVGEKLFF TRBJ1-4 - 14 TRBD1 TRBV19
TGTGCCAGCAGTGGCCGCCAGTCCCGGACCCAGTACTTC CASSGRQSRTQYF TRBJ2-5 - 13 - TRBV2
TGTGCCAGCAGTGATTGGGACAGGGGACCATACTATGGCTACACCTTC CASSDWDRGPYYGYTF TRBJ1-2 - 16 TRBD1 TRBV6-1
TGTGCCAGCAGTCTACCCGACGACTGCATCTCCTACAATGAGCAGTTCTTC CASSLPDDCISYNEQFF TRBJ2-1 - 17 - TRBV13
TGTGCCAGCAGCCAACAGGGGGACGGCTACACCTTC CASSQQGDGYTF TRBJ1-2 - 12 TRBD1 TRBV14
TGTGCCAGCTCACCACCGCCCCGGGACAGCGCCAACTATGGCTACACCTTC CASSPPPRDSANYGYTF TRBJ1-2 - 17 TRBD1 TRBV18